The clone carrying this T cell receptor beta chain has a handful of counts. This entry comes from a study of blood T cell repertoires in COVID-19. Study information: Sites in the United States, Italy and Spain provided acute and convalescent COVID-19 samples. Sample material is recorded as cDNA or gDNA derived from T cells, B-cell-depleted T cells, or PBMCs.

In the study's own analysis: The assay estimated nucleated cells by amplifying reference gene primers. Data came from immunoSEQ multiplex PCR; TCRdb stores just in-frame clones and leaves some out. The DNA was the basis for D and trimming; V, J and clone size are from that table. Here the sample spans a few hundred thousand clones, approximately 86% being singletons. The Seattle patients, enrolled during active infection, were followed longitudinally. This CDR3 has 16 residues. V dropped 3 bases and J dropped 8; count of bases not matched to a gene: 11. Germline-derived CDR1 and CDR2 are SGDLS and YYNGEE.

Source material: peripheral blood. The chain employs TRBV9 and TRBJ2-1; 10 nucleotides line up with TRBD2. The clonotype comes from a woman aged 60-75 years with COVID-19, enrolled during active disease. DNA for the CDR3: TGTGCCAGCAGCGCCACCACTAGCGGGGAAGGGGATGAGCAGTTCTTC. Translating gives CASSATTSGEGDEQFF.